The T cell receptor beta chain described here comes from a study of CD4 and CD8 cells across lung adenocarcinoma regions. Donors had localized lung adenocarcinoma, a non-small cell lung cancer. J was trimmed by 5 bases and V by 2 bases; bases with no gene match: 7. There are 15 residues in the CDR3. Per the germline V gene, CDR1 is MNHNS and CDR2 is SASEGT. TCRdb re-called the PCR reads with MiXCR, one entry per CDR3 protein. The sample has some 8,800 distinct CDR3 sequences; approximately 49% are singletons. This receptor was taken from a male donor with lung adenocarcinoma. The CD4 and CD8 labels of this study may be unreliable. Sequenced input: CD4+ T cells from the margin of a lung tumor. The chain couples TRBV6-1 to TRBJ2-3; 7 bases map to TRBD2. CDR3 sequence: CASSETRELGDTQYF. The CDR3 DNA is TGTGCCAGCAGTGAAACGCGGGAGCTGGGAGATACGCAGTATTTT.